Listed below are T cell receptor beta chains from one sample, sequenced in a study of CD8 T cells in ankylosing spondylitis. A single record per CDR3 protein comes from TCRdb applying MiXCR to the 5' RACE reads. The data contain some 800,000 distinct CDR3 sequences, roughly 10% of them singletons. Input material: blood, either unsorted or a sorted T cell fraction (not recorded which). The receptors derive from a male donor with ankylosing spondylitis. Each CDR3 is given with its conserved first and last residue. Fields, in order: V gene, J gene, D gene, clone size, CDR3 protein, CDR3 DNA. D genes are given only for firm matches. Some rows have no size entry. The others give once, few or many, or a class for an expanded clone.

v_call: TRBV6-5
j_call: TRBJ2-6
d_call: .
clone_size: few
cdr3_aa: CASSYETTTNVLTF
cdr3_nt: TGTGCCAGCAGTTATGAGACGACGACCAACGTCCTGACTTTC

v_call: TRBV10-3
j_call: TRBJ2-3
d_call: .
clone_size: many
cdr3_aa: CAINAALADTQYF
cdr3_nt: TGTGCCATCAATGCGGCTCTCGCAGATACGCAGTATTTT

v_call: TRBV10-3
j_call: TRBJ2-2
d_call: .
clone_size: many
cdr3_aa: CAINPRNTGELFF
cdr3_nt: TGTGCCATCAATCCACGGAACACCGGGGAGCTGTTTTTT

v_call: TRBV3-1
j_call: TRBJ2-2
d_call: .
clone_size: .
cdr3_aa: CASTKEVANTGELFF
cdr3_nt: TGTGCCAGCACCAAGGAGGTCGCGAACACCGGGGAGCTGTTTTTT

v_call: TRBV6-6
j_call: TRBJ2-1
d_call: TRBD2
clone_size: few
cdr3_aa: CASGDYYHNEQFF
cdr3_nt: TGTGCCAGCGGGGACTACTATCACAATGAGCAGTTCTTC

v_call: TRBV4-3
j_call: TRBJ2-3
d_call: TRBD2
clone_size: many
cdr3_aa: CASSQLAGEGDTQYF
cdr3_nt: TGCGCCAGCAGCCAATTAGCGGGAGAAGGGGATACGCAGTATTTT

v_call: TRBV20-1
j_call: TRBJ1-2
d_call: .
clone_size: many
cdr3_aa: CSARWFRGANYGYTF
cdr3_nt: TGCAGTGCTAGGTGGTTCAGGGGTGCTAACTATGGCTACACCTTC

v_call: TRBV6-1
j_call: TRBJ2-5
d_call: .
clone_size: .
cdr3_aa: CASSDTRDETQYF
cdr3_nt: TGTGCCAGCAGTGACACTAGAGACGAGACCCAGTACTTC

v_call: TRBV12-3/TRBV12-4
j_call: TRBJ1-5
d_call: .
clone_size: few
cdr3_aa: CASRMEANQPQHF
cdr3_nt: TGTGCCAGCAGGATGGAAGCCAATCAGCCCCAGCATTTT

v_call: TRBV19
j_call: TRBJ1-2
d_call: .
clone_size: .
cdr3_aa: CASKKGDYGYTF
cdr3_nt: TGTGCCAGTAAAAAAGGGGACTATGGCTACACCTTC

v_call: TRBV20-1
j_call: TRBJ2-1
d_call: TRBD1
clone_size: .
cdr3_aa: CSAPWTGRANEQFF
cdr3_nt: TGCAGTGCTCCTTGGACAGGACGGGCCAATGAGCAGTTCTTC

v_call: TRBV15
j_call: TRBJ1-1
d_call: TRBD1
clone_size: few
cdr3_aa: CATSRATGLNTEAFF
cdr3_nt: TGTGCCACCAGCAGAGCGACAGGGTTGAACACTGAAGCTTTCTTT

v_call: TRBV27
j_call: TRBJ2-7
d_call: .
clone_size: few
cdr3_aa: CASSRPGANEQYF
cdr3_nt: TGTGCCAGCAGCCGACCAGGGGCCAACGAGCAGTACTTC

v_call: TRBV5-8
j_call: TRBJ2-7
d_call: TRBD1
clone_size: .
cdr3_aa: CASSLHPGQGTYEQYF
cdr3_nt: TGTGCCAGCAGCCTACACCCGGGACAGGGCACCTACGAGCAGTACTTC

v_call: TRBV6-2/TRBV6-3
j_call: TRBJ2-1
d_call: .
clone_size: .
cdr3_aa: CASSYVDLNEQFF
cdr3_nt: TGTGCCAGCAGTTACGTAGACCTCAATGAGCAGTTCTTC

v_call: TRBV5-1
j_call: TRBJ1-2
d_call: .
clone_size: many
cdr3_aa: CASSVRPEYGYTF
cdr3_nt: TGCGCCAGCAGCGTCCGCCCCGAGTATGGCTACACCTTC

v_call: TRBV4-3
j_call: TRBJ2-1
d_call: TRBD2
clone_size: few
cdr3_aa: CASSQDSGRTSGGADEQFF
cdr3_nt: TGCGCCAGCAGCCAAGATAGTGGGAGGACTAGCGGGGGGGCCGATGAGCAGTTCTTC

v_call: TRBV7-3
j_call: TRBJ2-6
d_call: .
clone_size: .
cdr3_aa: CASSLIPGGLTF
cdr3_nt: TGTGCCAGCAGCTTAATCCCCGGGGGTTTGACTTTC

v_call: TRBV5-1
j_call: TRBJ1-1
d_call: .
clone_size: few
cdr3_aa: CASRRPGLMNTEAFF
cdr3_nt: TGCGCCAGCAGAAGACCGGGACTCATGAACACTGAAGCTTTCTTT

v_call: TRBV25-1
j_call: TRBJ2-1
d_call: .
clone_size: .
cdr3_aa: CASSTPGVYEQFF
cdr3_nt: TGTGCCAGCAGTACCCCAGGGGTTTATGAGCAGTTCTTC

v_call: TRBV18
j_call: TRBJ2-7
d_call: .
clone_size: .
cdr3_aa: CASSPGGTGHLYEQYF
cdr3_nt: TGTGCCAGCTCACCGGGAGGGACAGGACACCTCTACGAGCAGTACTTC

v_call: TRBV10-2
j_call: TRBJ2-1
d_call: TRBD2
clone_size: many
cdr3_aa: CASRLAPYNEQFF
cdr3_nt: TGCGCCAGCAGACTAGCGCCCTACAATGAGCAGTTCTTC

v_call: TRBV6-1
j_call: TRBJ2-6
d_call: .
clone_size: .
cdr3_aa: CASRPGIFSGANVLTF
cdr3_nt: TGTGCCAGCAGGCCCGGGATTTTCTCTGGGGCCAACGTCCTGACTTTC

v_call: TRBV20-1
j_call: TRBJ1-2
d_call: TRBD1
clone_size: many
cdr3_aa: CSAIRGPTYGYTF
cdr3_nt: TGCAGTGCTATCAGGGGGCCTACCTATGGCTACACCTTC

v_call: TRBV5-1
j_call: TRBJ2-1
d_call: TRBD2
clone_size: .
cdr3_aa: CASSTWTSGRDEQFF
cdr3_nt: TGCGCCAGCAGCACCTGGACTAGCGGGAGGGATGAGCAGTTCTTC

v_call: TRBV29-1
j_call: TRBJ2-3
d_call: .
clone_size: many
cdr3_aa: CSVEGAGDTQYF
cdr3_nt: TGCAGCGTTGAAGGGGCAGGGGATACGCAGTATTTT

v_call: TRBV28
j_call: TRBJ2-1
d_call: TRBD1
clone_size: few
cdr3_aa: CASRRQGGEQFF
cdr3_nt: TGTGCCAGCAGGCGACAGGGGGGTGAGCAGTTCTTC

v_call: TRBV28
j_call: TRBJ1-2
d_call: TRBD1
clone_size: few
cdr3_aa: CASSVAGQHYGYTF
cdr3_nt: TGTGCCAGCAGCGTAGCGGGACAGCACTATGGCTACACCTTC

v_call: TRBV5-1
j_call: TRBJ2-3
d_call: .
clone_size: many
cdr3_aa: CASSRPTDTQYF
cdr3_nt: TGCGCCAGCAGCAGGCCCACAGATACGCAGTATTTT

v_call: TRBV3-1
j_call: TRBJ2-1
d_call: TRBD2
clone_size: .
cdr3_aa: CASRTSGGALNEQFF
cdr3_nt: TGTGCCAGCCGTACTAGCGGGGGGGCCCTCAATGAGCAGTTCTTC

v_call: TRBV6-1
j_call: TRBJ1-6
d_call: .
clone_size: many
cdr3_aa: CASTPVNSPLHF
cdr3_nt: TGTGCCAGCACCCCGGTAAACTCACCCCTCCACTTT

v_call: TRBV7-6
j_call: TRBJ1-1
d_call: TRBD1
clone_size: few
cdr3_aa: CASSLKTGMNTEAFF
cdr3_nt: TGTGCCAGCAGCTTAAAGACAGGGATGAACACTGAAGCTTTCTTT

v_call: TRBV24-1
j_call: TRBJ2-3
d_call: TRBD2
clone_size: few
cdr3_aa: CATSDSSGTRTDTQYF
cdr3_nt: TGTGCCACCAGTGATAGTAGCGGGACCCGCACAGATACGCAGTATTTT

v_call: TRBV5-5
j_call: TRBJ2-5
d_call: TRBD2
clone_size: few
cdr3_aa: CASSLLAGDETQYF
cdr3_nt: TGTGCCAGCAGCTTACTAGCGGGAGACGAGACCCAGTACTTC

v_call: TRBV20-1
j_call: TRBJ1-5
d_call: .
clone_size: few
cdr3_aa: CSAEHTNQPQHF
cdr3_nt: TGCAGTGCTGAACACACCAATCAGCCCCAGCATTTT

v_call: TRBV6-5
j_call: TRBJ2-4
d_call: TRBD2
clone_size: .
cdr3_aa: CASSSLQGGRAREYF
cdr3_nt: TGTGCCAGCAGTTCCCTTCAGGGCGGGAGGGCCCGGGAGTACTTC

v_call: TRBV3-1
j_call: TRBJ2-3
d_call: .
clone_size: few
cdr3_aa: CASSQPDLTDTQYF
cdr3_nt: TGTGCCAGCAGCCAACCGGACCTCACAGATACGCAGTATTTT

v_call: TRBV4-2
j_call: TRBJ2-7
d_call: TRBD1
clone_size: many
cdr3_aa: CASSQGDRARDEQYF
cdr3_nt: TGTGCCAGCAGCCAGGGCGACAGGGCAAGGGACGAGCAGTACTTC

v_call: TRBV15
j_call: TRBJ1-5
d_call: TRBD1
clone_size: .
cdr3_aa: CATSRNRGTGGLPQHF
cdr3_nt: TGTGCCACCAGCAGAAACCGGGGGACAGGGGGCTTGCCCCAGCATTTT

v_call: TRBV5-5
j_call: TRBJ2-6
d_call: .
clone_size: .
cdr3_aa: CASSLVSPVGANVLTF
cdr3_nt: TGTGCCAGCAGCTTGGTTTCCCCCGTAGGGGCCAACGTCCTGACTTTC

v_call: TRBV6-2/TRBV6-3
j_call: TRBJ2-7
d_call: .
clone_size: .
cdr3_aa: CASSYSQEGFAEQYF
cdr3_nt: TGTGCCAGCAGTTACTCGCAGGAAGGCTTCGCCGAGCAGTACTTC

v_call: TRBV25-1
j_call: TRBJ1-2
d_call: TRBD1
clone_size: few
cdr3_aa: CASSEPGQGMDGYTF
cdr3_nt: TGTGCCAGCAGTGAACCGGGACAGGGCATGGACGGCTACACCTTC

v_call: TRBV28
j_call: TRBJ1-4
d_call: .
clone_size: .
cdr3_aa: CAAVRGGGSHEKLFF
cdr3_nt: TGTGCAGCGGTGCGTGGGGGAGGTAGTCATGAAAAACTGTTTTTT

v_call: TRBV6-1
j_call: TRBJ1-5
d_call: .
clone_size: .
cdr3_aa: CASSEMVGFSNQPQHF
cdr3_nt: TGTGCCAGCAGTGAAATGGTGGGATTTAGCAATCAGCCCCAGCATTTT

v_call: TRBV6-1
j_call: TRBJ2-5
d_call: .
clone_size: few
cdr3_aa: CASSEAGLRASSETQYF
cdr3_nt: TGTGCCAGCAGTGAAGCGGGTCTTAGGGCTTCCTCAGAGACCCAGTACTTC

v_call: TRBV20-1
j_call: TRBJ2-5
d_call: TRBD1
clone_size: many
cdr3_aa: CSALGQGMETQYF
cdr3_nt: TGCAGTGCCCTTGGACAGGGAATGGAGACCCAGTACTTC

v_call: TRBV18
j_call: TRBJ1-2
d_call: .
clone_size: .
cdr3_aa: CASAYQRQGNGYTF
cdr3_nt: TGTGCCAGCGCATACCAGCGGCAGGGTAACGGCTACACCTTC

v_call: TRBV4-3
j_call: TRBJ1-2
d_call: .
clone_size: few
cdr3_aa: CASSQDVFGYGYTF
cdr3_nt: TGCGCCAGCAGCCAAGATGTTTTTGGGTATGGCTACACCTTC

v_call: TRBV7-8
j_call: TRBJ2-5
d_call: .
clone_size: few
cdr3_aa: CASSLARWREETQYF
cdr3_nt: TGTGCCAGCAGCTTAGCCCGGTGGAGGGAAGAGACCCAGTACTTC

v_call: TRBV4-1
j_call: TRBJ2-1
d_call: TRBD2
clone_size: few
cdr3_aa: CASSRRSSGGYNEQFF
cdr3_nt: TGCGCCAGCAGCCGCAGATCTAGCGGGGGTTACAATGAGCAGTTCTTC

v_call: TRBV29-1
j_call: TRBJ1-2
d_call: TRBD1
clone_size: .
cdr3_aa: CSVLDRVLGYTF
cdr3_nt: TGCAGCGTTTTAGACAGGGTTCTTGGCTACACCTTC

v_call: TRBV5-1
j_call: TRBJ1-1
d_call: .
clone_size: few
cdr3_aa: CASSPTGLGTEAFF
cdr3_nt: TGCGCCAGCAGCCCCACAGGGCTTGGCACTGAAGCTTTCTTT

v_call: TRBV5-5
j_call: TRBJ2-1
d_call: .
clone_size: many
cdr3_aa: CASRGVGPYNEQFF
cdr3_nt: TGTGCCAGCAGGGGGGTAGGTCCATACAATGAGCAGTTCTTC